The rows below give T cell receptor beta chains drawn from one sample of a study of blood T cell repertoires in COVID-19. The method was immunoSEQ multiplex PCR; TCRdb's version includes in-frame clones alone and lacks a portion of them. The sample lists about 300,000 clones, 70% to 90% occurring once. The sequencing input was PBMCs or T cells enriched from blood (not recorded which). These receptors originate from a woman aged 18-29 years who had recovered from COVID-19. CDR3s include the opening cysteine and the closing phenylalanine or tryptophan. D genes are given only for firm matches. Size is stated for part of the rows, as once, few or many counts, or as a class when the clone is expanded.

D gene	clone size	V gene	J gene	CDR3 DNA	CDR3 protein
TRBD2	NA	TRBV19	TRBJ2-1	TGTGCCAGTAGACCGACTAGCGGGAGCTACAATGAGCAGTTCTTC	CASRPTSGSYNEQFF
NA	NA	TRBV11-2	TRBJ2-1	TGTGCCAGCAGCTCTTCCCGGGATGACCTCTGGGGTGAGCAGTTCTTC	CASSSSRDDLWGEQFF
NA	NA	TRBV28	TRBJ2-2	TGTGCCGCACGATCAGAGAACACCGGGGAGCTGTTTTTT	CAARSENTGELFF
NA	NA	TRBV27	TRBJ2-1	TGTGCCAGCAGTCCTACACGTCGCGGGCTTTCCGATGAGCAGTTCTTC	CASSPTRRGLSDEQFF
NA	NA	TRBV20-1	TRBJ1-6	TGCAGTGCTAGCCCTGGACAGATACCCCACTTT	CSASPGQIPHF
NA	few	TRBV6-5	TRBJ2-5	TGTGCCATTAATCGGGAGACCCAGTACTTC	CAINRETQYF
NA	NA	TRBV2	TRBJ1-6	TGTGCCAGCAGTGAAGCGGGAGGAGCACCCCTCCACTTT	CASSEAGGAPLHF
TRBD1	NA	TRBV10-3	TRBJ1-2	TGTGCCATCACCGACCCGGGACAGGGGGACTATGGCTACACCTTC	CAITDPGQGDYGYTF
NA	NA	TRBV5-1	TRBJ1-1	TGCGCCCGCAGCTTGGTTGGGGGCGGGGGCGGGGACACTGAAGCTTTCTTT	CARSLVGGGGGDTEAFF
TRBD2	NA	TRBV9	TRBJ2-1	TGTGCCAGCGGCGGGACTAGCGGGAGTACTGAGCAGTTCTTC	CASGGTSGSTEQFF
NA	NA	TRBV10-2	TRBJ2-1	TGCGCCAGCAGTGAGGTTCGTAGCGGCTCCGGGAATGAGCAGTTCTTC	CASSEVRSGSGNEQFF
TRBD1	NA	TRBV25-1	TRBJ1-4	TGTGCCAGCAGTCCCAGCCGGGACAGGGTCGGTGAAAAACTGTTTTTT	CASSPSRDRVGEKLFF
NA	NA	TRBV9	TRBJ2-7	TGTGCCAGCAGCATCAGCGACGTGGTCCACGAGCAGTACTTC	CASSISDVVHEQYF
NA	NA	TRBV10-2	TRBJ1-2	TGCGCCAGCAGAAACACAGGGTCCCACGAATATGGCTACACCTTC	CASRNTGSHEYGYTF
TRBD1	once	TRBV19	TRBJ1-6	TGTGCCAGTAGCCGGAGACAGGGGGCATGGGATTCACCCCTCCACTTT	CASSRRQGAWDSPLHF
TRBD1	NA	TRBV28	TRBJ2-7	TGTGCCAGCAGTCCTGATGGGACAGGATATGAAGTCTACGAGCAGTACTTC	CASSPDGTGYEVYEQYF
TRBD2	NA	TRBV5-1	TRBJ2-7	TGCGCCAGCAGCGTACTAGCGGGAAGCTCCTACGAGCAGTACTTC	CASSVLAGSSYEQYF
NA	NA	TRBV19	TRBJ2-1	TGTGCCAGTAGTATAGCACCCAGCAATGAGCAGTTCTTC	CASSIAPSNEQFF
TRBD1	NA	TRBV29-1	TRBJ1-1	TGCAGCATACGGACAGGAGTGAACACTGAAGCTTTCTTT	CSIRTGVNTEAFF
NA	once	TRBV6-5	TRBJ1-1	TGTGCCAGCACCCCATCGGGGTCTTTTAGAGCTTTCTTT	CASTPSGSFRAFF
NA	NA	TRBV19	TRBJ1-4	TGTGCCAGTACCAGGGGCAGGGGCGAAAAACTGTTTTTT	CASTRGRGEKLFF
NA	NA	TRBV18	TRBJ1-2	TGTGCCAGCTCACCCGTCCTACAGGAGGGTGGCTACACCTTC	CASSPVLQEGGYTF
NA	NA	TRBV10-3	TRBJ2-3	TGTGCCATCAGCCCGGCGGGTCGGCCGGAAGTTAGCACAGATACGCAGTATTTT	CAISPAGRPEVSTDTQYF
TRBD1	NA	TRBV2	TRBJ1-5	TGTGCCAGCAGCGCGGGACAGGGGGCTGGGCAGCCCCAGCATTTT	CASSAGQGAGQPQHF
NA	NA	TRBV30	TRBJ2-6	TGTGCCTGGAGACAGGACTCTGGGGCCAACGTCCTGACTTTC	CAWRQDSGANVLTF
TRBD1	NA	TRBV2	TRBJ2-5	TGTGCCAGCAGTGAAGGACAGGGACAAGAGACCCAGTACTTC	CASSEGQGQETQYF
NA	NA	TRBV7-8	TRBJ1-1	TGTGCCAGCAGCTCAACAGTATCTGAAGCTTTCTTT	CASSSTVSEAFF
TRBD1	NA	TRBV6-1	TRBJ1-1	TGTGCCAGCAGTGGAGGGACAAGGGGGCGCGGGGAATACACTGAAGCTTTCTTT	CASSGGTRGRGEYTEAFF
NA	NA	TRBV4-1	TRBJ2-2	TGCGCCAGCAGCCCCCCCCCTGGGAGTTACACCGGGGAGCTGTTTTTT	CASSPPPGSYTGELFF
NA	once	TRBV11-3	TRBJ1-1	TGTGCCAGCAGCTTAACACACAACACTGAAGCTTTCTTT	CASSLTHNTEAFF
TRBD1	NA	TRBV6-5	TRBJ1-3	TGTGCCAGCAGTTACTCCGACAGGGGGGGAAACACCATATATTTT	CASSYSDRGGNTIYF
NA	many	TRBV5-1	TRBJ2-2	TGCGCCAGCAGCTTGGTTGTCGAGGCGACCGGGGAGCTGTTTTTT	CASSLVVEATGELFF
TRBD2	NA	TRBV6-6	TRBJ2-3	TGTGCCAGCAGTCCTCGACTAGCGGGGGGGCGAGATACGCAGTATTTT	CASSPRLAGGRDTQYF
NA	NA	TRBV7-9	TRBJ1-3	TGTGCCAGCAGCTTAATGGGGGCCTCCGGAAACACCATATATTTT	CASSLMGASGNTIYF
NA	few	TRBV30	TRBJ1-2	TGTGCCTGGAGTGACACCGTAGGCTACACCTTC	CAWSDTVGYTF
TRBD2	NA	TRBV3-1/TRBV3-2	TRBJ2-3	TGTGCCAGCAGCCAAGCGTGGCTAGCGGGAGATACGCAGTATTTT	CASSQAWLAGDTQYF
NA	NA	TRBV2	TRBJ2-6	TGTGCCAGCAGTCTAACTGGGGCCAACGTCCTGACTTTC	CASSLTGANVLTF
TRBD1	NA	TRBV2	TRBJ1-2	TGTGCCAGCAGCGATGACAGGGGCTCCTATGGCTACACCTTC	CASSDDRGSYGYTF
NA	NA	TRBV12-2	TRBJ1-1	TGTGCAAGTCGCTTAGGCCCCCTTCAGGGTCGAGGAAACACTGAAGCTTTCTTT	CASRLGPLQGRGNTEAFF